This T cell receptor beta chain came from a study of blood T cell repertoires in COVID-19. Original processing notes: Reference gene primer amplification yielded estimated nucleated cell counts. Generated by immunoSEQ multiplex PCR, the TCRdb table keeps only in-frame clones and is missing some. V, J and clone size are taken as reported in that table, and D and trimming were inferred from the DNA itself. The sample records 300,000 to 400,000 clones, 88% being singletons. The specimen was peripheral blood. This sequence was found in a woman in her 70s with COVID-19, enrolled during active disease.

The CDR3 loop is CASSSTFRTGKNYGYTF. The CDR3 nucleotides are TGTGCCAGCAGCTCCACCTTCCGGACAGGGAAAAACTATGGCTACACCTTC. This chain joins TRBV5-6 and TRBJ1-2; 8 bases fit TRBD1. The V and J ends lost 3 bases and 2 bases, in that order; junction bases with no gene match: 12. CDR3 length equals 17 residues. Germline V gene sequence: CDR1 SGHDT, CDR2 YYEEEE.